These 11 T cell receptor beta chains were all obtained from the same sample, sequenced in a study of blood T cells in healthy people across ages. Together with a sample-barcoded 5' primer, a J-beta primer mix was included in a second PCR lasting roughly 6 to 12 cycles. TCRdb re-analysed the 5' RACE reads in MiXCR, keeping a single row per CDR3 protein. The table lists 750,000 to 1,000,000 distinct CDR3 sequences, 25% to 35% of them singletons. These same records also appear under a second study, on T cells of mothers and their children.

What was sequenced was blood. Receptors originate from a woman aged 40 to 50 in good health.

The genes are TRBV28 and TRBJ2-7, with 7 positions matching TRBD1. TRBJ2-5 matches the DNA end more closely, so the J call is doubtful. Germline V gene lookup returns CDR1 MDHEN and CDR2 SYDVKM. The CDR3 is made up of 15 amino acids. CDR3 sequence reads: CASSGGQYIQETQYF. The CDR3 DNA is TGTGCCAGCAGTGGGGGACAGTATATCCAGGAGACCCAGTACTTC.

This rearrangement joins TRBV5-1 to TRBJ2-1, with D possibly being TRBD2 (5 bases). The V end was cut by 0 bases, the J end by 15 bases, with 16 bases between. The germline gives CDR1 SGHRS, CDR2 YFSETQ. This CDR3 has 13 amino acids. The CDR3 sequence is CASSLESRGSWFF. The DNA of the CDR3 is TGCGCCAGCAGCTTGGAGAGTCGCGGGTCATGGTTCTTC.

This clonotype was recorded a few times. In DNA form, the CDR3 reads TGTGCCAGCAGCTCCGGCACAGGGGCCTGGGAAAAACTGTTTTTT. Protein product: CASSSGTGAWEKLFF. The rearrangement uses TRBV7-6 and TRBJ1-4, with TRBD1 matching 7 bases. CDR1 is SGHVS and CDR2 is FNYEAQ in the germline V gene. Trimming took 4 bases from V and 8 from J; bases not matched to a gene: 10. This CDR3 is 15 amino acids long. Full variable domain (missing parts from reference TRBV7-6 and TRBJ1-4): GAGVSQSPRYKVTKRGQDVALRCDPISGHVSLYWYRQALGQGPEFLTYFNYEAQQDKSGLPNDRFSAERPEGSISTLTIQRTEQRDSAMYRCASSSGTGAWEKLFFGSGTQLSVL.

This clonotype was counted a few times. This rearrangement joins TRBV20-1 to TRBJ1-1; 7 bases are shared with TRBD1. J gave up 4 bases and V 6 bases, and 11 bases lay outside the gene matches. This CDR3 is 14 amino acids long. CDR1 is DFQATT, CDR2 SNEGSKA, per germline (reference sequence). This chain's CDR3 is CSAPQGGAGTEAFF. CDR3 DNA sequence: TGCAGTGCCCCGCAGGGGGGAGCGGGCACTGAAGCTTTCTTT.

The table lists this clonotype with a few counts. The rearrangement links TRBV28 to TRBJ2-1; 9 positions agree with TRBD2. Germline V gives CDR1 MDHEN, CDR2 SYDVKM. The CDR3 is 15 amino acids. Trimming took 6 bases from V and 6 from J; bases not matched to a gene: 9. CDR3 amino acids: CASSLTSGRFNEQFF. CDR3 nucleotide sequence: TGTGCCAGCAGCCTGACTAGCGGAAGGTTCAATGAGCAGTTCTTC.

The rearrangement links TRBV11-3 to TRBJ2-2, with D uncertain. Germline values: CDR1 SGHNT, CDR2 YENEEA. V lost 3 bases to trimming and J lost 2 bases, with 4 bases between them. The CDR3 covers 13 residues. This CDR3 is CASSFHNTGELFF. CDR3 nucleotide sequence: TGTGCCAGCAGCTTTCATAACACCGGGGAGCTGTTTTTT. Drawing the rest from reference TRBV11-3 and TRBJ2-2, the complete variable domain is EAGVVQSPRYKIIEKKQPVAFWCNPISGHNTLYWYLQNLGQGPELLIRYENEEAVDDSQLPKDRFSAERLKGVDSTLKIQPAELGDSAVYLCASSFHNTGELFFGEGSRLTVL.

This clonotype was counted between two and nine times. V is TRBV12-3 or TRBV12-4 and J is TRBJ2-3; a possible D gene is TRBD2 (5 bases). Deletions cut 6 bases from V and 6 bases from J, with 13 bases between. This CDR3 spans 13 amino acids. CDR3 loop: CASSPAEKDTQYF. The CDR3 coding sequence is TGTGCCAGCAGCCCAGCGGAGAAGGATACGCAGTATTTT.

This clonotype was counted only a few times. A much larger clone is a single base away; this may be a read error. The chain carries TRBV5-1 and TRBJ2-5; 7 nucleotides agree with TRBD1. V gave up 0 bases and J gave up 1 base; unmatched junction bases: 0. This CDR3 has 14 residues. The germline V gene has CDR1 SGHRS and CDR2 YFSETQ. This chain's CDR3 is CASSLEGAQETQYF. The CDR3, as DNA: TGCGCCAGCAGCTTGGAGGGGGCCCAAGAGACCCAGTACTTC.

This clonotype was seen at least ten times. The V call is TRBV24-1, the J call TRBJ1-5; 8 nucleotides line up with TRBD1. This CDR3 has 15 amino acids. Unmatched junction bases numbered 2, after V lost 2 bases and J lost 3 bases. Looked up from germline, CDR1 is KGHDR and CDR2 is SFDVKD. CDR3 nucleotide sequence: TGTGCCACCAGTGATTCAGGGGGCGTCAATCAGCCCCAGCATTTT. Its protein is CATSDSGGVNQPQHF.

V gene TRBV28 combines with J gene TRBJ1-1; 7 nucleotides align to TRBD1. Trimming at V came to 5 bases and at J to 1 base, leaving 7 bases not matched to a gene. This CDR3 has 15 residues. CDR1 MDHEN and CDR2 SYDVKM come from the germline V gene. This chain's CDR3 is CASSPHRTGNTEAFF. CDR3 nucleotide sequence: TGTGCCAGCAGTCCCCATCGGACAGGGAACACTGAAGCTTTCTTT. The full variable domain, rest sourced from reference TRBV28 and TRBJ1-1, is DVKVTQSSRYLVKRTGEKVFLECVQDMDHENMFWYRQDPGLGLRLIYFSYDVKMKEKGDIPEGYSVSREKKERFSLILESASTNQTSMYLCASSPHRTGNTEAFFGQGTRLTVV.

This clonotype was seen a few times. The V and J genes are TRBV5-1 and TRBJ1-1; no reliable D call. The V end was cut by 2 bases, the J end by 6 bases, with 26 bases between. Germline loops: CDR1 SGHRS, CDR2 YFSETQ. The CDR3 has 18 amino acids. The CDR3 DNA reads as TGCGCCAGCAGCTTTTCGGTTTTGTTTTTTGTTTTTTGGGCTGAAGCTTTCTTT. This sequence encodes CASSFSVLFFVFWAEAFF.